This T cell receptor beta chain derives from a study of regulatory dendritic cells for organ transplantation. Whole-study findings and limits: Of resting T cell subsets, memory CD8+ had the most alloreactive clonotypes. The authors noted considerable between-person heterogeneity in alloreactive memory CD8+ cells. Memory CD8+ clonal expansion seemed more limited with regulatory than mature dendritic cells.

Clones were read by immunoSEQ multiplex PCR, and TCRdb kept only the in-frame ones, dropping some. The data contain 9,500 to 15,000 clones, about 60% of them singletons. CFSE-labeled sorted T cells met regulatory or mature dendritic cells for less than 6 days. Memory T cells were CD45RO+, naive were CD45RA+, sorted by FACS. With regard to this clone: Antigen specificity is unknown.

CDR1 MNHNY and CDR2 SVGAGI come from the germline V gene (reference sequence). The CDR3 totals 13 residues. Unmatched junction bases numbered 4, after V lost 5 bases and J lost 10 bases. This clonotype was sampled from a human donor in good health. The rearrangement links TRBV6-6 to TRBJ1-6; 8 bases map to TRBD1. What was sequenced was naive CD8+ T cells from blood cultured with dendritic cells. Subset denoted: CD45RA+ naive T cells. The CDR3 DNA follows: TGTGCCAGCAGTCCGGACAGGGTCTCACCCCTCCACTTT. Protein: CASSPDRVSPLHF.